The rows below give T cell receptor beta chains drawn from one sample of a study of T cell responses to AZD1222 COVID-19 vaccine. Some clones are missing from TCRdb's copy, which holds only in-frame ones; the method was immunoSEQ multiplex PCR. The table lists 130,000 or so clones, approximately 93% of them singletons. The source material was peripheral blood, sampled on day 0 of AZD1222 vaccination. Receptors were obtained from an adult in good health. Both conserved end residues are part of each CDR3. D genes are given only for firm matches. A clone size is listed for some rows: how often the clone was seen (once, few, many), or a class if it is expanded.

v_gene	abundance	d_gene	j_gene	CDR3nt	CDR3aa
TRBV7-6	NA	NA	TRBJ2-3	TGTGCCAGCAGCTTAGCACAGGGTACAGATACGCAGTATTTT	CASSLAQGTDTQYF
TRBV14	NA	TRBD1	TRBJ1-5	TGTGCCAGCAGCCCAGGGACAGGGGGCAATCAGCCCCAGCATTTT	CASSPGTGGNQPQHF
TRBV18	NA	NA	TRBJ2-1	TGTGCCAGCTCACCTTCCGGGACTCTAGGCTACAATGAGCAGTTCTTC	CASSPSGTLGYNEQFF
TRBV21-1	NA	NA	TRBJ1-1	TGTGCCAGCAGGTGGGACAGGGTTCCTAAGATGAACACTGAAGCTTTCTTT	CASRWDRVPKMNTEAFF
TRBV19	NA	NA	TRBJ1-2	TGTGCCAGCGGAAAAGCGGGATATGGCTACACCTTC	CASGKAGYGYTF
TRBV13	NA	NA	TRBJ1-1	TGTGCCAGCAGCCCCCGGACCAGGACGGCTGAAGCTTTCTTT	CASSPRTRTAEAFF
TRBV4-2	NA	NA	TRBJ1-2	TGTGCCAGCAGCCAACCCGACAGGCCCGATGGCTACACCTTC	CASSQPDRPDGYTF
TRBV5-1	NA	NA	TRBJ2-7	TGCGCCAGCAGCTTTATCCAGGGTCGGGACTACGAGCAGTACTTC	CASSFIQGRDYEQYF
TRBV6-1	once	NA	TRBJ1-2	TGTGCCAGCAGTGAAATGGTCTTGGGGGGGGGCTATGGCTACACCTTC	CASSEMVLGGGYGYTF
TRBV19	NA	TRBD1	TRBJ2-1	TGTGCCACCACCCCCGAGATTCGACAGGGTTTCAATGAGCAGTTCTTC	CATTPEIRQGFNEQFF
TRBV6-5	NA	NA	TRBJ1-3	TGTGCCAGCAGCGACCATACGCGGAACACCATATATTTT	CASSDHTRNTIYF
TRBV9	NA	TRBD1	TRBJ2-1	TGTGCCAGCAGCGCGATGGACAGGGGCTCCTACAATGAGCAGTTCTTC	CASSAMDRGSYNEQFF
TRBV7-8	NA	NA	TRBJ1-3	TGTGCCAGCAGCTTAGTGACAGCCCCGAGCTCTGGAAACACCATATATTTT	CASSLVTAPSSGNTIYF
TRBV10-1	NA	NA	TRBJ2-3	TGCGCCAGCTTGAAGGGGGGATACACAGATACGCAGTATTTT	CASLKGGYTDTQYF
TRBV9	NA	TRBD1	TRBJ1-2	TGTGCCAGCAGCTTCAGGGACAGACGTGACTATGGCTACACCTTC	CASSFRDRRDYGYTF
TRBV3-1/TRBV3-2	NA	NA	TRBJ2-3	TGTGCCAGCAGCCCACCCCCGGGTTCTCCGCTTGGAGATACGCAGTATTTT	CASSPPPGSPLGDTQYF
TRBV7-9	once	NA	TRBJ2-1	TGTGCCAGCAGGAACTACAATGAGCAGTTCTTC	CASRNYNEQFF
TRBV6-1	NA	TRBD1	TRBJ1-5	TGTGCCAGCAGTGCTCACCGACAGGGGGGCAATCAGCCCCAGCATTTT	CASSAHRQGGNQPQHF
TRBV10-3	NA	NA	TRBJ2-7	TGTGCCATCAGTGAGCCGGGGACATCCCGGGGGTACGAGCAGTACTTC	CAISEPGTSRGYEQYF
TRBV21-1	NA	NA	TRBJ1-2	TGTGCCAGCAGCAGAGACTTTAACTATGGCTACACCTTC	CASSRDFNYGYTF
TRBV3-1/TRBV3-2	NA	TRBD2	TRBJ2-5	TGTGCCAGCATAAACGGGGGGGCTCTTGGAGAGACCCAGTACTTC	CASINGGALGETQYF
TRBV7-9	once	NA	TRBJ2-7	TGTGCCAGCAGCTTGGGGCCATTCTCCTACGAGCAGTACTTC	CASSLGPFSYEQYF
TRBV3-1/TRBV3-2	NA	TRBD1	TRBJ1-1	TGTGCCAGCAGCCAAGAAGGACAGGGGGCGGTCACTGAAGCTTTCTTT	CASSQEGQGAVTEAFF
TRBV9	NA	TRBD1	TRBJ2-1	TGTGCCAGCAACAAACAGGGGGCCCCTTACAATGAGCAGTTCTTC	CASNKQGAPYNEQFF
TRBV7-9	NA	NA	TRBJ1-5	TGTGCCAGCAGCTTAGTAGGGCCCAATCAGCCCCAGCATTTT	CASSLVGPNQPQHF
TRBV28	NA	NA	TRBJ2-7	TGTGCCAGCAGTACTACAGGAATTTACGAGCAGTACTTC	CASSTTGIYEQYF
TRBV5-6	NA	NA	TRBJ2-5	TGTGCCAGCAGCTTTACGGGCAGGCAAGAGACCCAGTACTTC	CASSFTGRQETQYF
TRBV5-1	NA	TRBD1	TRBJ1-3	TGCGCCAGCAGCCTAGTCCTACAGGGGGAAGGAAACACCATATATTTT	CASSLVLQGEGNTIYF
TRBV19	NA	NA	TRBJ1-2	TGTGCCAGTAGGATCGGGGGCAACTATGGCTACACCTTC	CASRIGGNYGYTF
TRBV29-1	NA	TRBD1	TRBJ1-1	TGCAGCACAACAAACAGGGGATTGAACACTGAAGCTTTCTTT	CSTTNRGLNTEAFF
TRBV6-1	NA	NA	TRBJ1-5	TGTGCCACCTCGGAATTCGGCAATCAGCCCCAGCATTTT	CATSEFGNQPQHF
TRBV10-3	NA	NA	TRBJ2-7	TGTGCCATCAGTGAGCCACAGGGACCCCTCTACGAGCAGTACTTC	CAISEPQGPLYEQYF
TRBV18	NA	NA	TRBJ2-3	TGTGCCAGCTCAAACTGGGCGGGGAGTACAGATACGCAGTATTTT	CASSNWAGSTDTQYF
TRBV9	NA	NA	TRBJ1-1	TGTGCCAGCAGCGCGTTACAGGGTCAGGCTGAAGCTTTCTTT	CASSALQGQAEAFF
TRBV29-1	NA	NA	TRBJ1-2	TGCAGCGTAGGGGACATTTATGGCTACACCTTC	CSVGDIYGYTF
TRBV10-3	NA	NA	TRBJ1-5	TGTGCCATCAGAAGGACCCAAAATCAGCCCCAGCATTTT	CAIRRTQNQPQHF
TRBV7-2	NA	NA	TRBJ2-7	TGTGTCAGCAGCTTATCGGGCTACGAGCAGTACTTC	CVSSLSGYEQYF
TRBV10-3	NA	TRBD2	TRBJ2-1	TGTGCCATCAGTGAGCCAGCGGGGGGGACCAGCTCCTACAATGAGCAGTTCTTC	CAISEPAGGTSSYNEQFF
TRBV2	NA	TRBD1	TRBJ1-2	TGTGCCAGCAGTGAAGTTACCGGGACAGGGTTCAACTATGGCTACACCTTC	CASSEVTGTGFNYGYTF
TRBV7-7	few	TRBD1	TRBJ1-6	TGTGCCAGCAGCCGGGACAGGGATTCACCCCTCCACTTT	CASSRDRDSPLHF
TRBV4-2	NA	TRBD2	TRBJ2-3	TGTGCCAGCAGCCAAGACCCGGGAGGGAGAGTGGATACGCAGTATTTT	CASSQDPGGRVDTQYF
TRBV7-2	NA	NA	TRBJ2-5	TGTGCCAGCAGGGGGGGGCCAGGGGAGACCCAGTACTTC	CASRGGPGETQYF
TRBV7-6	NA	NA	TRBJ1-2	TGTGCCAGCAGCTTAGAGGCGGGCTATGGCTACACCTTC	CASSLEAGYGYTF
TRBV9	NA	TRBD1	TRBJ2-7	TGTGCCAGCAGCGAAGGGGACAGGGAGACCCACGAGCAGTACTTC	CASSEGDRETHEQYF
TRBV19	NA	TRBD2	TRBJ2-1	TGTGCCAGTAGTCCGAGGGGAGCTAGCGGGGTTCCGGTCGGGCAGTTCTTC	CASSPRGASGVPVGQFF
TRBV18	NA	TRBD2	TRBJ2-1	TGTGCCAGCTCAACCGGGACTAGCGGGGGGAGTGAGCAGTTCTTC	CASSTGTSGGSEQFF
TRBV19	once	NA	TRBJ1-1	TGTGCCAGTAGTATGGCCAGATTTATGAACACTGAAGCTTTCTTT	CASSMARFMNTEAFF
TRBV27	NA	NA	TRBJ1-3	TGTGCCAGCAAAACGGCAGGGAGTGGGGAAAACACCATATATTTT	CASKTAGSGENTIYF
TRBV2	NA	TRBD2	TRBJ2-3	TGTGCCAGCAGTGAATGGTATACTAGCGGGGGGGCGGGCACAGATACGCAGTATTTT	CASSEWYTSGGAGTDTQYF
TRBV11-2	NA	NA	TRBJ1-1	TGTGCCAGCAGTTCAGCAGGGCTCGGGACTGAAGCTTTCTTT	CASSSAGLGTEAFF
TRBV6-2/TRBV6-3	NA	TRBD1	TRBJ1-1	TGTGCCAGCAGACCTCTACTGACAGGGGTGGAAACTGAAGCTTTCTTT	CASRPLLTGVETEAFF